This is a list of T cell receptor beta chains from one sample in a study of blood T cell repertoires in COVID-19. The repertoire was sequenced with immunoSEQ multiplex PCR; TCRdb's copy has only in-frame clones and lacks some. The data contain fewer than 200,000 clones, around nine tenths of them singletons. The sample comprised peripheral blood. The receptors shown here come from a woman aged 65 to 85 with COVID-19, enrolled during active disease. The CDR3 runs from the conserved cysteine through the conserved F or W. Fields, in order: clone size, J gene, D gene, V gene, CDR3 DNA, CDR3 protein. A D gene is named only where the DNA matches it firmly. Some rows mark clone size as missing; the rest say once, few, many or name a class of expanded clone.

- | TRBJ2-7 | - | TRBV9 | TGTGCCAGCAGCGCCGGACCGGAGGGCTGGAGCGAGCAGTACTTC | CASSAGPEGWSEQYF
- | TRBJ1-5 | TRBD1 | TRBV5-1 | TGCGCCAGCAGCTCCGGGACAGAGTATCAGCCCCAGCATTTT | CASSSGTEYQPQHF
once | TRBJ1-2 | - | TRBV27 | TGTGCCAGCAGTTTATTGCCCTCTATCTATGGCTACACCTTC | CASSLLPSIYGYTF
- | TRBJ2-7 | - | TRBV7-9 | TGTGCCAGCAGCTCACCAGGGGCTACCCCCTACGAGCAGTACTTC | CASSSPGATPYEQYF
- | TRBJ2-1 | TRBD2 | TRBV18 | TGTGCCAGCTCACCCCTAGCGGGATCCGACAATGAGCAGTTCTTC | CASSPLAGSDNEQFF
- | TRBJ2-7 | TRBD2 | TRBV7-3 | TGTGCCAGCAGCCTTCAAAGACTAGCGGGACCCTACGAGCAGTACTTC | CASSLQRLAGPYEQYF
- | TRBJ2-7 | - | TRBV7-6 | TGTGCCAGCTGCCCGGGACAAGGCGACGAGCAGTACTTC | CASCPGQGDEQYF
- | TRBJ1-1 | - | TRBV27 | TGTGCCAGCAGTTTAAGTTGGCAGGGGTCCACTGAAGCTTTCTTT | CASSLSWQGSTEAFF
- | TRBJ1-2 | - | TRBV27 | TGTGCCAGCATTGGTCGGGGTAACTATGGCTACACCTTC | CASIGRGNYGYTF
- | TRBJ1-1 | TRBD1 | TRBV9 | TGTGCCAGCAGCGTTTCCGGGACAGGGGACACTGAAGCTTTCTTT | CASSVSGTGDTEAFF
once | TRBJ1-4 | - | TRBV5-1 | TGCGCCAGCAGCTTAGGACAGTCCACAACTAATGAAAAACTGTTTTTT | CASSLGQSTTNEKLFF
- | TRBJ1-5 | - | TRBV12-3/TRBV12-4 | TGTGCCAGCAGTTTGGGGCAGGGGCAGCCCCAGCATTTT | CASSLGQGQPQHF
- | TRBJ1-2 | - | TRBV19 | TGTGCCAGTAGTACTCCTTCGGGGTCTGGCTACACCTTC | CASSTPSGSGYTF
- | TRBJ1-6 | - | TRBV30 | TGTGCCTGGACCGAACAGGGAAGGGAAGGTTCACCCCTCCACTTT | CAWTEQGREGSPLHF
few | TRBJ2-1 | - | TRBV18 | TGTGCCAGCTCACCAAAGGGGGGGAATGAGCAGTTCTTC | CASSPKGGNEQFF
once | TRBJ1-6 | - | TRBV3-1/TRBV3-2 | TGTGCCAGCAGCCTCGGGAGCTATAATTCACCCCTCCACTTT | CASSLGSYNSPLHF